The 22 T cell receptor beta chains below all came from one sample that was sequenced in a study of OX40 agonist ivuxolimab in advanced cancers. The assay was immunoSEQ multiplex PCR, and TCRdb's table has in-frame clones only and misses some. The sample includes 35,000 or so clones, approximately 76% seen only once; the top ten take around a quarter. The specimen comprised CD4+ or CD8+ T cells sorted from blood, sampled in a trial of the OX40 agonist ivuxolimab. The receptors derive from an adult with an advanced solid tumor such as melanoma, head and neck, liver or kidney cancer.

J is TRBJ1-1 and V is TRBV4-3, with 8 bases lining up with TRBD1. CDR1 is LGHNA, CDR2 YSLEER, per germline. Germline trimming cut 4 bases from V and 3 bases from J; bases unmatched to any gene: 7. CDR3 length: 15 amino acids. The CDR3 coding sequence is TGCGCCAGCAGCCCTCGACAGGGGAGCGACACTGAAGCTTTCTTT. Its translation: CASSPRQGSDTEAFF.

CDR3 amino acids: CASSAGISGNTGELFF. The CDR3 DNA is TGTGCCAGCAGCGCGGGTATTAGTGGTAACACCGGGGAGCTGTTTTTT. The V call is TRBV21-1, the J call TRBJ2-2; TRBD2, the table's D call, lacks a check against the DNA. TRBV21-1 is a pseudogene locus. The CDR3 runs to 16 residues.

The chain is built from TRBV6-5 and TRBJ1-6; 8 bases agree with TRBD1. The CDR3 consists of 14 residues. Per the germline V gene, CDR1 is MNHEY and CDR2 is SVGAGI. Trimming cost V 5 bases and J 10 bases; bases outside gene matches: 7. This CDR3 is CASSPQGVVSPLHF. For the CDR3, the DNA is TGTGCCAGCAGTCCACAGGGGGTGGTCTCACCCCTCCACTTT.

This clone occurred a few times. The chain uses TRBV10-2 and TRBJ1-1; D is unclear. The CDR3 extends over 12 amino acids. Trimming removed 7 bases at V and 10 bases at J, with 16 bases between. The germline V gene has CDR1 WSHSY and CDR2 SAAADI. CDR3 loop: CASKDGPGLAFF. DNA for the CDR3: TGCGCCAGCAAGGACGGGCCTGGGTTAGCTTTCTTT.

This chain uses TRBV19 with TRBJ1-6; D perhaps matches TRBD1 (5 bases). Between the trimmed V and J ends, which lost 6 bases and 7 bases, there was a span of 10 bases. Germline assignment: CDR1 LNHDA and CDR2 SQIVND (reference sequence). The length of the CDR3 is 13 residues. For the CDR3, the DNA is TGTGCCAGTAGCGGCAGGGAGAATTCACCCCTCCACTTT. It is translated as CASSGRENSPLHF.

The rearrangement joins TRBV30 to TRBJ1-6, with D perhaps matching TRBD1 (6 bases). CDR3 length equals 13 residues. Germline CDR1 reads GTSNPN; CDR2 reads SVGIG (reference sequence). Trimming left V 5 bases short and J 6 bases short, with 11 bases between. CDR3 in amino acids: CAWAPRGNSPLHF. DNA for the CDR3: TGTGCCTGGGCCCCCAGGGGTAATTCACCCCTCCACTTT. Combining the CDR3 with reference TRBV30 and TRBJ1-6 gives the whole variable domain SQTIHQWPATLVQPVGSPLSLECTVEGTSNPNLYWYRQAAGRGLQLLFYSVGIGQISSEVPQNLSASRPQDRQFILSSKKLLLSDSGFYLCAWAPRGNSPLHFGNGTRLTVT.

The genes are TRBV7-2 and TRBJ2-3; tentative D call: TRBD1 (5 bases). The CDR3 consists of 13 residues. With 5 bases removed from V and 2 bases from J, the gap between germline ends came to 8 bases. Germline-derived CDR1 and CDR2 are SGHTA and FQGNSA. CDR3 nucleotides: TGTGCCAGCAGCCCACAGGTCACAGATACGCAGTATTTT. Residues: CASSPQVTDTQYF.

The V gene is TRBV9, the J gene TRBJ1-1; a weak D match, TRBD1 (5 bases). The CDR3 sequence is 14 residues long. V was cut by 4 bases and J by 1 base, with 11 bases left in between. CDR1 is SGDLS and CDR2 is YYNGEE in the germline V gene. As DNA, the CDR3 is TGTGCCAGCAGCCCTACGGGGGGGAACACTGAAGCTTTCTTT. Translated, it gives CASSPTGGNTEAFF.

The CDR3 region has the DNA TGCGCCAGCAGCTTGAAATACGACGGCTCTAGCTCCTACGAGCAGTACTTC. Translation gives CASSLKYDGSSSYEQYF. The V call is TRBV5-1, the J call TRBJ2-7; D call uncertain. Trimming took off 1 base at V and 0 bases at J, with 17 bases between the two ends. Germline V gene sequence: CDR1 SGHRS, CDR2 YFSETQ. The CDR3 has 17 amino acids.

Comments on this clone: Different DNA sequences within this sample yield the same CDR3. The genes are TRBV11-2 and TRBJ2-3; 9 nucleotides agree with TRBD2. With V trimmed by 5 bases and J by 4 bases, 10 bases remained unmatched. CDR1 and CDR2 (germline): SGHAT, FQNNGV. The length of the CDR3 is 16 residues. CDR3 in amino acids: CASSSGGAGGADTQYF. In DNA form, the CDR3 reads TGTGCCAGCAGCAGTGGGGGAGCGGGGGGCGCAGATACGCAGTATTTT.

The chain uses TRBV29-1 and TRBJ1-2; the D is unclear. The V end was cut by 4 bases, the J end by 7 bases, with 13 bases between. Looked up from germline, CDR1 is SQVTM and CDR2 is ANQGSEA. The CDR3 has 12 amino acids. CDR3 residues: CSVGGGSSGYTF. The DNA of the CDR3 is TGCAGCGTTGGAGGAGGGTCGAGTGGCTACACCTTC.

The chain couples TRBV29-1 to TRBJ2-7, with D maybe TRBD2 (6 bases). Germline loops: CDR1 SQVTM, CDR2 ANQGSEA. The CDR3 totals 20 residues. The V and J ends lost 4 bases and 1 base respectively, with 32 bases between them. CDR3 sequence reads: CSVAWRRESQFQGRSYEQYV. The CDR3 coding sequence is TGCAGCGTTGCCTGGAGGAGGGAGTCCCAATTTCAGGGCCGATCCTACGAGCAGTACGTC.

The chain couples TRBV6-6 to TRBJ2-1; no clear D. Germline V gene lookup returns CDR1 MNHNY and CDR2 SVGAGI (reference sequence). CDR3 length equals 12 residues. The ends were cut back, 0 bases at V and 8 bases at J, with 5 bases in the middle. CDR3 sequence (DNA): TGTGCCAGCAGTTACTCGAGGTATGAGCAGTTCTTC. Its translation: CASSYSRYEQFF.

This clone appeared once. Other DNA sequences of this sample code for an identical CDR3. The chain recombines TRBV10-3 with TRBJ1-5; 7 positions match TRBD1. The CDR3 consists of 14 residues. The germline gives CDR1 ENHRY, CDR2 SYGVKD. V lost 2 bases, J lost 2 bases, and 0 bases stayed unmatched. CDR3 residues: CAISEGQGNQPQHF. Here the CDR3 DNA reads TGTGCCATCAGTGAGGGACAGGGCAATCAGCCCCAGCATTTT.

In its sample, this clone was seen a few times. The CDR3 DNA follows: TGTGCTAGCCGGGACAAGAACACCGGGGAGCTGTTTTTT. This sequence encodes CASRDKNTGELFF. The gene calls are TRBV12-5 and TRBJ2-2; maybe TRBD1 (6 bases). The V gene's germline CDR1 is LGHNT and CDR2 FRNRAP. The CDR3 has 13 amino acids. With 9 bases removed from V and 1 base from J, the gap between germline ends came to 9 bases.

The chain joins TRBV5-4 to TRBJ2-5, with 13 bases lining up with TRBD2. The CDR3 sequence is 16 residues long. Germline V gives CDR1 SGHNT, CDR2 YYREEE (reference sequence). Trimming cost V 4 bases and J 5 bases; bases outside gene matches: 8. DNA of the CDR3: TGTGCCAGCAGCCACCGTACTAGCGGGGGGGCGGAGACCCAGTACTTC. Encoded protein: CASSHRTSGGAETQYF.

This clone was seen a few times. CDR3: CAISRVTSATYEQFF. In DNA form, the CDR3 reads TGTGCCATCAGCCGTGTAACCTCCGCTACCTATGAGCAGTTCTTC. The chain has TRBV10-3 and TRBJ2-1; D gene ambiguous. Trimming pared 6 bases from V and 8 bases from J, leaving 20 bases between. The germline V gene encodes CDR1 ENHRY and CDR2 SYGVKD. The CDR3 consists of 15 residues.

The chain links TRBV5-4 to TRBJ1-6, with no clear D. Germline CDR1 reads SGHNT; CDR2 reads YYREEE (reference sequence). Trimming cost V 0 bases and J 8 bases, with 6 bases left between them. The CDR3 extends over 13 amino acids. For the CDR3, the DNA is TGTGCCAGCAGCTTGGTACCCGATTCACCCCTCCACTTT. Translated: CASSLVPDSPLHF. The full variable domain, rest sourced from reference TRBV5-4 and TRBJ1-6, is ETGVTQSPTHLIKTRGQQVTLRCSSQSGHNTVSWYQQALGQGPQFIFQYYREEENGRGNFPPRFSGLQFPNYSSELNVNALELDDSALYLCASSLVPDSPLHFGNGTRLTVT.

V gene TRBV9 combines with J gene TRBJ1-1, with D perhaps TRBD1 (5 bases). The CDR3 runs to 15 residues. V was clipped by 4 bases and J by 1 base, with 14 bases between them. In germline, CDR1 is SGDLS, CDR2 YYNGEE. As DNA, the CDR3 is TGTGCCAGCAGCTCAGGAAGGGGCGGGAACACTGAAGCTTTCTTT. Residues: CASSSGRGGNTEAFF.

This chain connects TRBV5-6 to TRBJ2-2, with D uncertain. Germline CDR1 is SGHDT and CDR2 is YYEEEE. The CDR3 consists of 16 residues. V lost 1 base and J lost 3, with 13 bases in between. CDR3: CASSLSSRVDTGELFF. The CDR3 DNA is TGTGCCAGCAGCTTGTCCTCCCGGGTCGACACCGGGGAGCTGTTTTTT.

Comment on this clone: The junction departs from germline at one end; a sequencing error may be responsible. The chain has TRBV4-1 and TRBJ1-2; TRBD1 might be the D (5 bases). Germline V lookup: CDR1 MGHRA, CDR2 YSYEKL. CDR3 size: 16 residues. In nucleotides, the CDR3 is TGCGCCAGCAGTCAAGAATATTCAGGGCAACTTTATGGCTACACCTTC. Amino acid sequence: CASSQEYSGQLYGYTF.

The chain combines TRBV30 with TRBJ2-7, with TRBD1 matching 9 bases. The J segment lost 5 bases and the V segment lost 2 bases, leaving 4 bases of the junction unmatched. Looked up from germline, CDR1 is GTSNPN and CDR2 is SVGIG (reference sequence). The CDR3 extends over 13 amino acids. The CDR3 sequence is CAWSRDRVDEQYF. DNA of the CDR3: TGTGCCTGGAGTCGGGACAGGGTAGACGAGCAGTACTTC.